These 30 T cell receptor beta chains were sequenced from one sample in a study of blood T cell repertoires in COVID-19. The repertoire was sequenced with immunoSEQ multiplex PCR; TCRdb's copy has only in-frame clones and lacks some. The sample yields 60,000 or so clones, less than 90% seen once. Sequences were obtained from peripheral blood. All receptors derive from a woman aged 65 to 85 with active COVID-19.

This CDR3 reads CASRPAGIGEKLFF. The CDR3 nucleotides read TGTGCCAGCAGGCCGGCGGGAATCGGTGAAAAACTGTTTTTT. This chain connects TRBV11-2 to TRBJ1-4, with no clear D. V was clipped by 6 bases and J by 7 bases, with 15 bases between them. Germline lookup yields CDR1 SGHAT and CDR2 FQNNGV. The length of the CDR3 is 14 residues.

V is TRBV5-4 and J is TRBJ1-1; D is ambiguous. CDR1 is SGHNT, CDR2 YYREEE, per germline (reference sequence). CDR3 length equals 12 residues. V was shortened by 2 bases and J by 5 bases, with 7 bases between the two germline ends. CDR3 residues: CASSFRETEAFF. In DNA, the CDR3 is TGTGCCAGCAGCTTTCGGGAAACTGAAGCTTTCTTT.

The chain carries TRBV5-4 and TRBJ2-3; TRBD2 matches 9 bases. The CDR3 loop spans 15 amino acids. The V gene's germline CDR1 is SGHNT and CDR2 YYREEE (reference sequence). V gave up 4 bases and J gave up 3 bases; unmatched junction bases: 6. CDR3 DNA sequence: TGTGCCAGCAGCCGGTGGCTAGCGGGAACAGATACGCAGTATTTT. Translated, it gives CASSRWLAGTDTQYF.

This rearrangement joins TRBV6-6 to TRBJ2-1; 8 nucleotides agree with TRBD2. Germline V CDR1 and CDR2: MNHNY, SVGAGI (reference sequence). The CDR3 is made up of 15 amino acids. V was pared by 2 bases and J by 5 bases, with 5 bases of the junction left unmatched. In DNA, the CDR3 is TGTGCCAGCAGTTACCCACTAGCGGCGGACAATGAGCAGTTCTTC. Amino acids: CASSYPLAADNEQFF.

In DNA form, the CDR3 reads TGTGCCAGTAGTATGGGTCGTCACAGGGGCTCATACGAGCAGTACTTC. Protein: CASSMGRHRGSYEQYF. The chain is built from TRBV19 and TRBJ2-7, with 7 bases lining up with TRBD1. The CDR3 is made up of 16 amino acids. Germline lookup yields CDR1 LNHDA and CDR2 SQIVND (reference sequence). After removal of 3 bases from V and 4 bases from J, the junction contained 12 bases not matched to a gene. The full variable domain, completed using reference TRBV19 and TRBJ2-7, is DGGITQSPKYLFRKEGQNVTLSCEQNLNHDAMYWYRQDPGQGLRLIYYSQIVNDFQKGDIAEGYSVSREKKESFPLTVTSAQKNPTAFYLCASSMGRHRGSYEQYFGPGTRLTVT.

This clone was seen only once. This chain links TRBV14 with TRBJ2-7; 8 bases align to TRBD1. V was clipped by 4 bases and J by 3 bases; unmatched bases: 8. The CDR3 is 15 amino acids. Germline lookup yields CDR1 SGHDN and CDR2 FVKESK. The CDR3 DNA reads TGTGCCAGCAGCCCAGGGGGCGCGGGGTTCTACGAGCAGTACTTC. Its protein product is CASSPGGAGFYEQYF.

The rearrangement joins TRBV14 to TRBJ2-1, with TRBD2 matching over 11 bases. V shed 2 bases, J shed 1 base, and the junction held 7 bases outside the gene matches. The CDR3 spans 18 residues. The germline V gene has CDR1 SGHDN and CDR2 FVKESK. In DNA form, the CDR3 reads TGTGCCAGCAGCCAACACCATGGGACTAGCGGATCCTACAATGAGCAGTTCTTC. Encoded protein: CASSQHHGTSGSYNEQFF.

The CDR3 protein is CASSTPSTSSYNEQFF. The CDR3 DNA is TGTGCCAGTAGTACTCCTTCGACTAGTTCTTACAATGAGCAGTTCTTC. J is TRBJ2-1 and V is TRBV19, with D tentatively TRBD2 (6 bases). The ends were cut back, 4 bases at V and 4 bases at J, with 17 bases in the middle. Germline assignment: CDR1 LNHDA and CDR2 SQIVND (reference sequence). The CDR3 has 16 residues. Drawing the rest from reference TRBV19 and TRBJ2-1, the complete variable domain is DGGITQSPKYLFRKEGQNVTLSCEQNLNHDAMYWYRQDPGQGLRLIYYSQIVNDFQKGDIAEGYSVSREKKESFPLTVTSAQKNPTAFYLCASSTPSTSSYNEQFFGPGTRLTVL.

This chain links TRBV2 with TRBJ2-7; possibly TRBD2 for D (5 bases). V was clipped by 1 base and J by 7 bases, with 8 bases between them. In germline, CDR1 is SNHLY, CDR2 FYNNEI. The CDR3 is 12 amino acids. The CDR3 region is CASSEESGEQYF. The CDR3 DNA reads as TGTGCCAGCAGTGAAGAATCGGGGGAGCAGTACTTC. Looking up the rest from reference TRBV2 and TRBJ2-7 gives the full variable domain: EPEVTQTPSHQVTQMGQEVILRCVPISNHLYFYWYRQILGQKVEFLVSFYNNEISEKSEIFDDQFSVERPDGSNFTLKIRSTKLEDSAMYFCASSEESGEQYFGPGTRLTVT.

J is TRBJ2-7 and V is TRBV5-1; possibly TRBD1 for D (5 bases). Trimming left V 9 bases short and J 1 base short, with 11 bases between. Germline CDR1 reads SGHRS; CDR2 reads YFSETQ. The CDR3 is 12 residues long. As DNA, the CDR3 is TGCGCCAACATAGACAGTTCCTACGAGCAGTACTTC. It encodes CANIDSSYEQYF.

This clone occurred once. In DNA, the CDR3 is TGTGCCAGCAGTTTATTGAGGTTAGCGGGAGATCTCCTGGGTGAGCAGTACTTC. This encodes CASSLLRLAGDLLGEQYF. V and J are TRBV28 and TRBJ2-7, with TRBD2 identical over 9 bases. J gave up 7 bases and V 1 base, and 17 bases lay outside the gene matches. CDR1 and CDR2 from the germline V gene are MDHEN and SYDVKM. CDR3 length equals 18 residues.

The J gene is TRBJ2-3, the V gene TRBV7-8, with D maybe TRBD1 (6 bases). The germline V gene encodes CDR1 SGHVS and CDR2 FQNEAQ. CDR3 size: 15 residues. Trimming stripped 3 bases from V and 2 bases from J, with 12 bases between. CDR3 loop: CASSFIRGPTDTQYF. The CDR3 DNA reads as TGTGCCAGCAGCTTTATCAGGGGCCCCACAGATACGCAGTATTTT.

The chain uses TRBV5-1 and TRBJ1-2, with TRBD1 matching over 7 bases. V shed 0 bases, J shed 2 bases, and the junction held 4 bases outside the gene matches. The germline CDR1 and CDR2 sequences are SGHRS and YFSETQ. The CDR3 contains 15 residues. The CDR3 region has the DNA TGCGCCAGCAGCTTGGTAGGGGGCTGGAACTATGGCTACACCTTC. Protein: CASSLVGGWNYGYTF.

The chain uses TRBV19 and TRBJ2-5; the match to TRBD2 covers 11 bases. The CDR3 sequence is 14 residues long. V shed 7 bases, J shed 8 bases, and the junction held 9 bases outside the gene matches. The germline V gene encodes CDR1 LNHDA and CDR2 SQIVND (reference sequence). CDR3 bases: TGTGCCAGTAAAAGAACTAGCGGGAGCGAAACCCAGTACTTC. Amino acids: CASKRTSGSETQYF. The full variable domain, in which reference TRBV19 and TRBJ2-5 provide the parts outside the CDR3, is DGGITQSPKYLFRKEGQNVTLSCEQNLNHDAMYWYRQDPGQGLRLIYYSQIVNDFQKGDIAEGYSVSREKKESFPLTVTSAQKNPTAFYLCASKRTSGSETQYFGPGTRLLVL.

The rearrangement uses TRBV27 and TRBJ1-6; 9 bases are shared with TRBD1. The CDR3 is 14 residues long. From germline, CDR1 is MNHEY and CDR2 SMNVEV (reference sequence). After removal of 5 bases from V and 7 bases from J, the junction contained 3 bases not matched to a gene. The CDR3 is CASSLGTGNSPLHF. CDR3 nucleotide sequence: TGTGCCAGCAGTCTTGGGACAGGGAATTCACCCCTCCACTTT.

In this sample, this clone turned up a few times. The rearrangement joins TRBV3-1 (or the pseudogene TRBV3-2) to TRBJ2-1, with D unresolved. This CDR3 comprises 15 residues. Trimming pared 4 bases from V and 0 bases from J, leaving 10 bases between. Germline lookup yields CDR1 LGHDT and CDR2 YNNKEL (reference sequence). CDR3 nucleotides: TGTGCCAGCAGCCCCATGTATAGCTCCTACAATGAGCAGTTCTTC. Amino acid sequence: CASSPMYSSYNEQFF.

The genes are TRBV14 and TRBJ1-4; no firm D call. V gave up 3 bases and J gave up 6 bases, with 11 bases separating them. This CDR3 spans 14 amino acids. In germline, CDR1 is SGHDN, CDR2 FVKESK. The CDR3 DNA follows: TGTGCCAGCAGCCACGTGGGCTTAGATGAAAAACTGTTTTTT. Protein product: CASSHVGLDEKLFF.

This sequence joins TRBV6-5 and TRBJ1-4; D is perhaps TRBD1 (6 bases). CDR1 and CDR2 (germline): MNHEY, SVGAGI. The CDR3 is 14 residues long. V dropped 8 bases and J dropped 6 bases, with 16 bases sitting between them. This CDR3 is CASHEQGRDEKLFF. DNA of the CDR3: TGTGCCAGCCACGAACAGGGCCGAGATGAAAAACTGTTTTTT.

The rearrangement joins TRBV19 to TRBJ2-1; D is possibly TRBD2 (7 bases). This CDR3 spans 15 amino acids. Between the trimmed V and J ends, which lost 7 bases and 0 bases, there was a span of 13 bases. Germline V gene data show CDR1 as LNHDA and CDR2 as SQIVND (reference sequence). Written as DNA, the CDR3 is TGTGCCAGTATTAAGGGAGGGGGCTCCTACAATGAGCAGTTCTTC. Its translation: CASIKGGGSYNEQFF.

The chain employs TRBV27 and TRBJ1-1; perhaps TRBD1 as D (5 bases). Trimming removed 5 bases from V and 0 bases from J, with 13 bases in between. CDR1 and CDR2 from the germline V gene are MNHEY and SMNVEV (reference sequence). The CDR3 has 15 residues. The DNA for the CDR3 is TGTGCCAGCAGTCGAGAGACAGACATGAACACTGAAGCTTTCTTT. It encodes CASSRETDMNTEAFF.

This rearrangement joins TRBV9 to TRBJ2-3; 8 bases are a match to TRBD2. Germline loops: CDR1 SGDLS, CDR2 YYNGEE. Trimming took 3 bases from V and 2 from J; bases not matched to a gene: 8. This CDR3 has 16 amino acids. The CDR3 DNA sequence: TGTGCCAGCAGCGGAATCACTAGCGGAACCACAGATACGCAGTATTTT. It translates to CASSGITSGTTDTQYF.

This clone was seen only once. The chain uses TRBV19 and TRBJ1-1; perhaps TRBD1 as D (6 bases). CDR1 is LNHDA and CDR2 is SQIVND in the germline V gene (reference sequence). The CDR3 length is 14 residues. The V end was cut by 4 bases, the J end by 1 base, with 10 bases between. The CDR3 reads CASSNQGSNTEAFF. As DNA, the CDR3 is TGTGCCAGTAGTAATCAGGGGTCGAACACTGAAGCTTTCTTT.

V and J are TRBV19 and TRBJ2-3; unclear D gene. Deletions cut 1 base from V and 1 base from J, with 12 bases between. From germline, CDR1 is LNHDA and CDR2 SQIVND (reference sequence). The CDR3 sequence is 16 residues long. The CDR3 DNA follows: TGTGCCAGTAGTATAGTCTGGCGGCGCGGCACAGATACGCAGTATTTT. Its protein product is CASSIVWRRGTDTQYF.

This clone was seen a handful of times. The rearrangement joins TRBV3-1 (or the pseudogene TRBV3-2) to TRBJ1-6; tentative D call: TRBD1 (5 bases). This CDR3 region has 16 residues. From germline, CDR1 is LGHDT and CDR2 YNNKEL (reference sequence). V lost 6 bases and J 7 bases, leaving 19 bases between the germline ends. The CDR3 loop is CASSPIRPQANSPLHF. The CDR3 bases are TGTGCCAGCAGTCCGATACGACCACAGGCGAATTCACCCCTCCACTTT.

The gene calls are TRBV5-4 and TRBJ2-3; TRBD2 matches at 15 bases. The germline gives CDR1 SGHNT, CDR2 YYREEE (reference sequence). V gave up 3 bases and J gave up 2 bases; unmatched junction bases: 10. There are 19 residues in the CDR3. This CDR3 is CASSSGTGLAGGPTDTQYF. In DNA form, the CDR3 reads TGTGCCAGCAGCTCGGGTACGGGACTAGCGGGAGGCCCCACAGATACGCAGTATTTT.

The chain combines TRBV18 with TRBJ2-1, with TRBD1 identical over 11 bases. CDR3 length: 15 residues. CDR1 KGHSH and CDR2 LQKENI come from the germline V gene. The V segment lost 3 bases and the J segment 7 bases; nucleotides outside the gene matches: 5. The CDR3 DNA is TGTGCCAGCTCACCTCCGGGACAGGGGGGGAATGAGCAGTTCTTC. It yields the protein CASSPPGQGGNEQFF.

As DNA, the CDR3 is TGTGCCAGCTCACCACAGAGTCTAGCGGGAGTCTACAATGAGCAGTTCTTC. Protein product: CASSPQSLAGVYNEQFF. The V gene is TRBV18, the J gene TRBJ2-1, with 10 bases matching TRBD2. The CDR3 spans 17 residues. V was clipped by 1 base and J by 3 bases; unmatched bases: 6. Germline V gives CDR1 KGHSH, CDR2 LQKENI.

J is TRBJ1-6 and V is TRBV28; the match to TRBD1 covers 7 bases. From germline, CDR1 is MDHEN and CDR2 SYDVKM. This CDR3 has 15 residues. V shed 10 bases, J shed 5 bases, and the junction held 11 bases outside the gene matches. The CDR3 DNA reads TGTGCCACCGAAGGGGGGACAGCCGATAATTCACCCCTCCACTTT. It codes for CATEGGTADNSPLHF. Together with reference TRBV28 and TRBJ1-6, the CDR3 gives the full variable domain: DVKVTQSSRYLVKRTGEKVFLECVQDMDHENMFWYRQDPGLGLRLIYFSYDVKMKEKGDIPEGYSVSREKKERFSLILESASTNQTSMYLCATEGGTADNSPLHFGNGTRLTVT.

This clone showed up just a few times. The chain is built from TRBV12-3 or TRBV12-4 and TRBJ1-1; D is perhaps TRBD1 (6 bases). The CDR3 covers 13 residues. V was shortened by 6 bases and J by 4 bases, with 12 bases between the two germline ends. The CDR3 coding sequence is TGTGCCAGCAGAGCAACAGGGCGCACTGAAGCTTTCTTT. This sequence encodes CASRATGRTEAFF.

The chain joins TRBV19 to TRBJ2-1; D uncertain. With 7 bases removed from V and 4 bases from J, the gap between germline ends came to 17 bases. From germline, CDR1 is LNHDA and CDR2 SQIVND (reference sequence). The length of the CDR3 is 15 residues. The CDR3 reads CASTRDPTSYNEQFF. DNA for the CDR3: TGTGCCAGTACCCGAGACCCGACATCTTACAATGAGCAGTTCTTC.